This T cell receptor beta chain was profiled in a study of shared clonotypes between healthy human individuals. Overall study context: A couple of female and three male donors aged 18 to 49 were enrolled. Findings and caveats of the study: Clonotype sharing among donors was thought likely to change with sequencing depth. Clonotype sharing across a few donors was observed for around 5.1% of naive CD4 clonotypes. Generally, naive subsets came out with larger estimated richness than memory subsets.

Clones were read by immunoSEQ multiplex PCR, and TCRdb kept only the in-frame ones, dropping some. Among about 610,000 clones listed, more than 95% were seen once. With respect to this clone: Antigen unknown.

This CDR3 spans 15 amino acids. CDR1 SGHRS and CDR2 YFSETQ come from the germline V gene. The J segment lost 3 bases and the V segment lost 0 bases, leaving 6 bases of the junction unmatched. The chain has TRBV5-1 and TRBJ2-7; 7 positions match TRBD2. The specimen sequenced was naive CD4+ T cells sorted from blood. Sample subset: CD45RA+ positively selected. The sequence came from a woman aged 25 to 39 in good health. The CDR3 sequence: CASSLVAGTNYEQYF. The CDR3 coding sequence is TGCGCCAGCAGCTTGGTTGCCGGGACTAACTACGAGCAGTACTTC.